The 18 T cell receptor beta chains given below trace back to one sample, sequenced in a study of T-cell reconstitution after alpha-beta-depleted transplantation in children. Preparing the TCRbeta library involved the use of unique molecular identifiers. TCRdb used MiXCR to reprocess the PCR reads, holding one entry per CDR3 protein. Found here are about 980,000 distinct CDR3 sequences, about 29% of them singletons; the top ten hold 28%. This specimen consisted of PBMCs, mostly from graft donor cells, obtained 360 days after TCRalphabeta/CD19-depleted stem cell transplant. The receptors shown here come from a boy in the first two years of life who had a stem cell transplant for SCID, so the T cells may come from the graft donor.

The sample holds a few counts of this clonotype. This chain joins TRBV4-3 and TRBJ2-1; the D gene is possibly TRBD2 (6 bases). The V gene's germline CDR1 is LGHNA and CDR2 YSLEER. The CDR3 is 17 residues long. The V end lost 4 bases, the J end lost 0 bases, and 16 bases lay between the germline ends. CDR3 sequence reads: CASSPRRGSSSYNEQFF. The CDR3 DNA reads as TGCGCCAGCAGCCCTAGGAGGGGCTCGAGCTCCTACAATGAGCAGTTCTTC.

This clonotype was seen a few times. The gene calls are TRBV6-1 and TRBJ1-6, with D maybe TRBD1 (6 bases). The V gene's germline CDR1 is MNHNS and CDR2 SASEGT. V was cut by 6 bases and J by 7 bases, with 13 bases left in between. The CDR3 totals 14 residues. The CDR3 DNA reads TGTGCCAGCAGGGGACACCTGCTCAATTCACCCCTCCACTTT. Its translation is CASRGHLLNSPLHF.

There are a few counts of this clonotype. CDR3 bases: TGTGCCAGCAGTCCGACGACAGCTGTCACCGGGGAGCTGTTTTTT. It yields the protein CASSPTTAVTGELFF. The chain is built from TRBV6-2 or TRBV6-3 and TRBJ2-2, with TRBD1 as a possible D gene (5 bases). Trimming shortened V by 5 bases and J by 4 bases, and 14 bases separated the two germline ends. Germline values: CDR1 MNHEY, CDR2 SVGEGT. The CDR3 runs 15 residues.

The CDR3 spells CAISEPKYLAGTDTQYF. The CDR3 bases are TGTGCCATCAGTGAGCCAAAGTATCTAGCGGGGACAGATACGCAGTATTTT. The V and J genes are TRBV10-3 and TRBJ2-3; 9 bases align to TRBD2. CDR1 and CDR2 (germline): ENHRY, SYGVKD. V dropped 2 bases and J dropped 3; count of bases not matched to a gene: 9. This CDR3 is 17 amino acids long.

The CDR3 DNA reads as TGCAGTGCTAGAAGACCGGGACTGGGGCTCACAGATACGCAGTATTTT. Its translation is CSARRPGLGLTDTQYF. The chain links TRBV20-1 to TRBJ2-3, with a tentative D call TRBD2 (6 bases). The germline V gene encodes CDR1 DFQATT and CDR2 SNEGSKA (reference sequence). Trimming pared 2 bases from V and 2 bases from J, leaving 17 bases between. This CDR3 has 16 amino acids.

The rearrangement uses TRBV5-1 and TRBJ2-5; tentatively, D is TRBD1 or TRBD2 (5 bases each). The germline gives CDR1 SGHRS, CDR2 YFSETQ. This CDR3 is built from 13 residues. Trimming removed 4 bases from V and 4 bases from J, with 11 bases in between. CDR3 sequence reads: CASSPGTIETQYF. CDR3 DNA sequence: TGCGCCAGCAGCCCGGGGACGATAGAGACCCAGTACTTC.

This clonotype was observed a handful of times. The chain has TRBV5-1 and TRBJ2-4; weak D call: TRBD2 (5 bases). The CDR3 is 14 residues long. V was shortened by 6 bases and J by 3 bases, with 13 bases between the two germline ends. CDR1 SGHRS and CDR2 YFSETQ come from the germline V gene. CDR3 DNA sequence: TGCGCCAGCACCCGAGGGCAGAACAAAAACATTCAGTACTTC. Amino acids: CASTRGQNKNIQYF.

V gene TRBV7-8 combines with J gene TRBJ1-1; D might be TRBD1 (5 bases). V dropped 2 bases and J dropped 0 bases, with 10 bases sitting between them. Germline assignment: CDR1 SGHVS and CDR2 FQNEAQ. The CDR3 has 15 amino acids. The CDR3 loop reads CASSLKGHMNTEAFF. The DNA of the CDR3 is TGTGCCAGCAGCTTAAAAGGACACATGAACACTGAAGCTTTCTTT.

The genes are TRBV4-2 and TRBJ2-1; 7 bases are shared with TRBD2. Germline values: CDR1 LGHNA, CDR2 YNFKEQ. CDR3 size: 17 residues. Unmatched junction bases numbered 8, after V lost 0 bases and J lost 3 bases. The CDR3 DNA follows: TGTGCCAGCAGCCAAGACCAGCGCCGGGGGGTCTACAATGAGCAGTTCTTC. Amino acids: CASSQDQRRGVYNEQFF.

The chain employs TRBV28 and TRBJ2-1; TRBD1 is a possible D gene (5 bases). Germline CDR1 is MDHEN and CDR2 is SYDVKM. Trimming took 3 bases from V and 3 from J, leaving 12 bases between them. This CDR3 region has 15 residues. CDR3 residues: CASSFGAEIYNEQFF. In DNA form, the CDR3 reads TGTGCCAGCAGTTTTGGGGCAGAAATCTACAATGAGCAGTTCTTC.

The chain links TRBV7-2 to TRBJ1-5; a weak D match, TRBD1 (5 bases). The CDR3 extends over 14 amino acids. V was shortened by 3 bases and J by 2 bases, with 8 bases between the two germline ends. CDR1 and CDR2 from the germline V gene are SGHTA and FQGNSA. The CDR3 loop is CASSFGAGNQPQHF. The CDR3 DNA reads as TGTGCCAGCAGCTTCGGGGCGGGCAATCAGCCCCAGCATTTT.

This chain uses TRBV7-8 with TRBJ1-1; a possible D gene is TRBD1 (5 bases). The CDR3 has 15 amino acids. V was pared by 1 base and J by 6 bases, with 15 bases between. The germline V gene encodes CDR1 SGHVS and CDR2 FQNEAQ. This chain's CDR3 is CASSLGQGTTAEAFF. CDR3 coding DNA: TGTGCCAGCAGCTTAGGCCAAGGGACCACAGCTGAAGCTTTCTTT. Full variable domain (remainder filled in from reference TRBV7-8 and TRBJ1-1): GAGVSQSPRYKVAKRGQDVALRCDPISGHVSLFWYQQALGQGPEFLTYFQNEAQLDKSGLPSDRFFAERPEGSVSTLKIQRTQQEDSAVYLCASSLGQGTTAEAFFGQGTRLTVV.

In this sample, this clonotype turned up once. This chain uses TRBV29-1 with TRBJ2-2; D is tentatively TRBD1 or TRBD2 (5 bases each). Germline V lookup: CDR1 SQVTM, CDR2 ANQGSEA. V dropped 3 bases and J dropped 2 bases, with 13 bases sitting between them. The CDR3 runs to 15 residues. DNA of the CDR3: TGCAGCGTTGATATTGGGGGTCTCAACACCGGGGAGCTGTTTTTT. This encodes CSVDIGGLNTGELFF.

This sequence joins TRBV2 and TRBJ2-3; D is unresolved. Germline V CDR1 and CDR2: SNHLY, FYNNEI. CDR3 size: 12 residues. V lost 6 bases and J 4 bases, leaving 8 bases between the germline ends. The CDR3 nucleotides are TGTGCCAGCAGACTCACCTCAGATACGCAGTATTTT. It encodes CASRLTSDTQYF.

There are a few counts of this clonotype. The rearrangement links TRBV12-3 or TRBV12-4 to TRBJ1-1, with D uncertain. Trimming removed 0 bases at V and 13 bases at J, with 18 bases between. CDR3 length: 14 amino acids. In DNA, the CDR3 is TGTGCCAGCAGTTTAGCCTCATGGGTGCAACGGGGTTTCTTT. As protein: CASSLASWVQRGFF.

About this clonotype itself: One end of the junction is discordant with germline, which a read error may explain. The V gene is TRBV5-1, the J gene TRBJ2-2, with a possible D match to TRBD2 (5 bases). The CDR3 contains 12 residues. Germline V gene data show CDR1 as SGHRS and CDR2 as YFSETQ. CDR3 nucleotides: TGCGCCAGCAGCTTGGGAGTCGGGGAGCTGTATTTT. The encoded protein is CASSLGVGELYF.

The chain combines TRBV15 with TRBJ2-3, with D hard to call. Germline values: CDR1 LNHNV, CDR2 YYDKDF (reference sequence). The CDR3 covers 13 residues. V lost 4 bases and J lost 2, with 7 bases in between. CDR3 nucleotide sequence: TGTGCCACCAGCACCAAGCTCACAGATACGCAGTATTTT. Translated, it gives CATSTKLTDTQYF.

The rearrangement links TRBV12-3 or TRBV12-4 to TRBJ2-7; 7 bases align to TRBD2. The CDR3 has 15 residues. Trimming at V came to 3 bases and at J to 2 bases, leaving 7 bases not matched to a gene. The CDR3 DNA follows: TGTGCCAGCAGTTTTAGAGCGGGGACCGCCTACGAGCAGTACTTC. Its translation is CASSFRAGTAYEQYF.